Following are 14 T cell receptor beta chains from one sample sequenced in a study of cytomegalovirus exposure and HLA in healthy donors (dated by TCRdb to about 2017). Library construction relied on the immunoSEQ multiplex PCR assay. The multiplex PCR relied on a mix of 60 forward primers for TCR Vbeta segments and 13 reverse primers for TCR Jbeta segments. Sourced from immuneACCESS, this table was stored by TCRdb with only in-frame sequences that have V and J called. A share of the clones is absent; for the studies checked, an unresolved V gene accounts for under half, and the remainder has no known explanation. Across this sample there are about 130,000 clones, with 77% seen only once. The ten largest clones represent 2% to 2.5% of the sample. The sample was PBMCs. The receptor set was obtained from a man aged 30-40 years in good health and CMV-seronegative.

The chain employs TRBV6-9 and TRBJ1-5; D ambiguous. The germline gives CDR1 MNHGY, CDR2 SVAAGI. The V gene lost 7 bases and the J gene lost 4 bases, with 5 bases spanning the gap. This CDR3 has 11 residues. The CDR3 DNA reads TGTGCCAGCACGGGAAATCAGCCCCAGCATTTT. Translation gives CASTGNQPQHF.

This chain connects TRBV7-3 to TRBJ2-7, with D perhaps matching TRBD1 (6 bases). The V end lost 1 base, the J end lost 5 bases, and 9 bases lay between the germline ends. The germline V gene has CDR1 SGHTA and CDR2 FQGTGA. The CDR3 length is 13 residues. The CDR3 is CASSLNSGDEQYF. CDR3 DNA: TGTGCCAGCAGCTTAAATTCAGGGGACGAGCAGTACTTC.

This chain links TRBV15 with TRBJ1-2, with 8 bases identical to TRBD1. The CDR3 sequence is 19 residues long. J was trimmed by 2 bases and V by 0 bases; bases with no gene match: 14. Germline CDR1 reads LNHNV; CDR2 reads YYDKDF (reference sequence). CDR3 DNA sequence: TGTGCCACCAGCAGAGATCTTTTTGGACTTAGACAGGGGAACTATGGCTACACCTTC. Amino acid sequence: CATSRDLFGLRQGNYGYTF.

The chain is built from TRBV7-3 and TRBJ2-7; no reliable D call. The germline V gene encodes CDR1 SGHTA and CDR2 FQGTGA. This CDR3 spans 15 amino acids. V lost 5 bases and J 1 base, leaving 15 bases between the germline ends. The chain's CDR3 is CASSEGVGSSYEQYF. The CDR3 DNA is TGTGCCAGCAGCGAAGGCGTCGGGTCGTCCTACGAGCAGTACTTC.

The genes are TRBV5-1 and TRBJ2-1; tentative D call: TRBD2 (5 bases). This CDR3 comprises 13 residues. V lost 2 bases to trimming and J lost 6 bases, with 9 bases between them. Germline V gene data show CDR1 as SGHRS and CDR2 as YFSETQ. CDR3 amino acids: CASSLFGVNEQFF. For the CDR3, the DNA is TGCGCCAGCAGCTTATTCGGGGTCAATGAGCAGTTCTTC.

The V call is TRBV6-1, the J call TRBJ1-1; unclear D gene. CDR3 length: 16 amino acids. Germline V lookup: CDR1 MNHNS, CDR2 SASEGT. Between the trimmed V and J ends, which lost 2 bases and 0 bases, there was a span of 13 bases. CDR3 in amino acids: CASSEIGGGMNTEAFF. The CDR3 DNA reads as TGTGCCAGCAGTGAAATCGGAGGAGGCATGAACACTGAAGCTTTCTTT.

This chain links TRBV19 with TRBJ1-1; 7 bases align to TRBD1. The CDR3 is 14 residues long. The germline V gene has CDR1 LNHDA and CDR2 SQIVND (reference sequence). With 4 bases clipped from V and 0 bases from J, the junction kept 2 bases outside the gene matches. The CDR3 reads CASSTGQVNTEAFF. The CDR3 region has the DNA TGTGCCAGTAGTACCGGACAGGTGAACACTGAAGCTTTCTTT.

The chain has TRBV27 and TRBJ2-7, with 9 positions matching TRBD2. This CDR3 is built from 13 residues. V dropped 2 bases and J dropped 4; count of bases not matched to a gene: 0. Germline CDR1 MNHEY, CDR2 SMNVEV (reference sequence). CDR3 nucleotides: TGTGCCAGCAGTTTAGCGGGGGGGTACGAGCAGTACTTC. Translating gives CASSLAGGYEQYF.

The table lists this clone with a count of one. The chain recombines TRBV6-1 with TRBJ2-1; TRBD2 agrees at 9 bases. Germline CDR1 MNHNS, CDR2 SASEGT. CDR3 length: 16 residues. V lost 4 bases to trimming and J lost 3 bases; unmatched junction nucleotides: 7. CDR3 loop: CASSVTTSGDYNEQFF. CDR3 nucleotide sequence: TGTGCCAGCAGTGTTACGACTAGCGGAGACTACAATGAGCAGTTCTTC.

The V call is TRBV5-6, the J call TRBJ2-2; D might be TRBD1 (5 bases). Germline CDR1 is SGHDT and CDR2 is YYEEEE. CDR3 size: 15 residues. V lost 1 base and J lost 5, with 12 bases in between. CDR3 loop: CASSLRGPITGELFF. The CDR3 nucleotides are TGTGCCAGCAGCTTGAGGGGCCCCATAACCGGGGAGCTGTTTTTT.

The gene calls are TRBV11-2 and TRBJ2-3; 8 bases match TRBD2. Germline loops: CDR1 SGHAT, CDR2 FQNNGV. This CDR3 is built from 16 residues. V shed 2 bases and J 0 bases; nucleotides not matched to a gene: 4. CDR3 nucleotides: TGTGCCAGCAGCTTACTATCTAGCGGGAGCACAGATACGCAGTATTTT. Translation: CASSLLSSGSTDTQYF.

V and J are TRBV5-1 and TRBJ1-5; 10 bases align to TRBD1. Losses at the gene ends were 5 bases for V and 6 bases for J; bases not matched to a gene: 5. In germline, CDR1 is SGHRS, CDR2 YFSETQ. The CDR3 is 14 residues long. CDR3 nucleotides: TGCGCCAGCAGTAGGACAGGGGGAAGTCAGCCCCAGCATTTT. Protein product: CASSRTGGSQPQHF.

This chain's CDR3 is CASSSPFRRAQGEQFF. In DNA form, the CDR3 reads TGTGCCAGCAGCTCCCCTTTCCGGAGGGCCCAAGGAGAGCAGTTCTTC. This chain links TRBV7-4 with TRBJ2-1; D might be TRBD2 (6 bases). The CDR3 extends over 16 amino acids. CDR1 is SGHVT, CDR2 SQSDAQ, per germline. Trimming removed 4 bases from V and 10 bases from J, with 23 bases in between.

V and J are TRBV18 and TRBJ2-7; D may be TRBD1 (6 bases). The CDR3 extends over 16 amino acids. Germline CDR1 and CDR2: KGHSH and LQKENI. The V end lost 7 bases, the J end lost 4 bases, and 23 bases lay between the germline ends. The CDR3 nucleotides read TGTGCCAGCTTCATAAACGCAGGGGCTGGGTGGTACGAGCAGTACTTC. It encodes CASFINAGAGWYEQYF.